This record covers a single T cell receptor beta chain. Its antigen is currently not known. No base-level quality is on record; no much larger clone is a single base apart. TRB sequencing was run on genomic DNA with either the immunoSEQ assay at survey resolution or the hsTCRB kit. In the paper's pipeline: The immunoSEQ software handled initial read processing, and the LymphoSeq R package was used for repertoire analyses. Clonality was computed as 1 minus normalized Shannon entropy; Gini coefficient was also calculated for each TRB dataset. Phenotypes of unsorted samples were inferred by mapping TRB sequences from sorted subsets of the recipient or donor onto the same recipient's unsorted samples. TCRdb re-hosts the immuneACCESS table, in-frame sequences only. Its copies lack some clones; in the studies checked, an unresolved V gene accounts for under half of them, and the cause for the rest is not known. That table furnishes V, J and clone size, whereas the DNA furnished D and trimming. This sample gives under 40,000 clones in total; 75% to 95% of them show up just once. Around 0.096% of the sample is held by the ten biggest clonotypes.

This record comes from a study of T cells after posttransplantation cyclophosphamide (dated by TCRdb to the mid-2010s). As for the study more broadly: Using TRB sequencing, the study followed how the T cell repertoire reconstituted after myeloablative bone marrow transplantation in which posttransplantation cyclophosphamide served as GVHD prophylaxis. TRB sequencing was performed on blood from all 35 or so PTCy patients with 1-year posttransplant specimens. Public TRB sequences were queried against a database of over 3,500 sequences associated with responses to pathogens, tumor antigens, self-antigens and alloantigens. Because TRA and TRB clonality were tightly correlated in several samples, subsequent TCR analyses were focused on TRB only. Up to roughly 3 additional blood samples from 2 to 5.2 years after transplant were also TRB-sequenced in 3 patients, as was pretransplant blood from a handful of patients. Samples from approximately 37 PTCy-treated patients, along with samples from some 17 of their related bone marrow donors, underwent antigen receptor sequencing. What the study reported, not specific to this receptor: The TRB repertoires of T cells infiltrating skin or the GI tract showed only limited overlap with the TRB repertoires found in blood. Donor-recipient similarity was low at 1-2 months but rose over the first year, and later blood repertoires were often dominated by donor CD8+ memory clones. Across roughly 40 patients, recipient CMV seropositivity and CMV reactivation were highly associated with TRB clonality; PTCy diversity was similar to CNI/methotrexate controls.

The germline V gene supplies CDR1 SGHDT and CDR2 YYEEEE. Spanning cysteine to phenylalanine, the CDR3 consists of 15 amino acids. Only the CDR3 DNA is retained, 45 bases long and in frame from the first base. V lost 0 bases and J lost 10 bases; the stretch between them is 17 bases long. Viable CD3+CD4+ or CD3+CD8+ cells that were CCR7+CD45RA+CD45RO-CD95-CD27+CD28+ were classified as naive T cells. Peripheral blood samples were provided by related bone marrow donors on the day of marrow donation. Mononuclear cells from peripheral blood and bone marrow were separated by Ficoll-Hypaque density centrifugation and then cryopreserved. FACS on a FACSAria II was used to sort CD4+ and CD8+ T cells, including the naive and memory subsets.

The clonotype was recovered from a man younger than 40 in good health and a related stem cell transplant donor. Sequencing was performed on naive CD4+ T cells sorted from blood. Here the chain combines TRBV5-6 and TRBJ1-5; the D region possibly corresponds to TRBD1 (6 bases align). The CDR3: CASSLGGGGVGPQHF. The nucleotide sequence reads TGTGCCAGCAGCTTGGGAGGGGGGGGAGTTGGTCCCCAGCATTTT.